The 27 T cell receptor beta chains below all came from one sample that was sequenced in a study of T cell responses to AZD1222 COVID-19 vaccine. This table comes from immunoSEQ multiplex PCR, and its TCRdb copy is limited to in-frame clones, with some not included. The data contain roughly 20,000 clones, 70% to 85% of them singletons. Specimen: peripheral blood, collected on day 0 of AZD1222 vaccination. The receptors stem from an adult in good health.

The genes are TRBV29-1 and TRBJ2-2; TRBD1 is a possible D gene (5 bases). Germline CDR1 is SQVTM and CDR2 is ANQGSEA. The CDR3 is made up of 12 amino acids. The CDR3 DNA follows: TGCATAGGTCAGGGGAACACCGGGGAGCTGTTTTTT. Translation gives CIGQGNTGELFF.

The V and J genes are TRBV21-1 and TRBJ1-6; the table names TRBD1, a call not compared with the DNA. TRBV21-1 is designated a pseudogene. CDR3 length: 17 amino acids. The CDR3 loop is CASSPGTGVSYNSPLHF. Here the CDR3 DNA reads TGTGCCAGCAGTCCCGGGACAGGGGTCTCCTATAATTCACCCCTCCACTTT.

This clone is a singleton in its sample. The chain combines TRBV11-3 with TRBJ2-1; TRBD2 matches at 7 bases. V lost 3 bases to trimming and J lost 9 bases; unmatched junction nucleotides: 5. This CDR3 region has 13 residues. From germline, CDR1 is SGHNT and CDR2 YENEEA. CDR3 amino acids: CASSFSGSPEQFF. The DNA of the CDR3 is TGTGCCAGCAGCTTTAGCGGGTCCCCTGAGCAGTTCTTC. Full variable domain (outside the CDR3, taken from reference TRBV11-3 and TRBJ2-1): EAGVVQSPRYKIIEKKQPVAFWCNPISGHNTLYWYLQNLGQGPELLIRYENEEAVDDSQLPKDRFSAERLKGVDSTLKIQPAELGDSAVYLCASSFSGSPEQFFGPGTRLTVL.

The chain uses TRBV5-1 and TRBJ2-7; 8 nucleotides line up with TRBD2. In germline, CDR1 is SGHRS, CDR2 YFSETQ. The V gene end was trimmed by 2 bases and the J gene end by 5 bases; junction bases not matched to a gene: 6. This CDR3 has 14 residues. In DNA form, the CDR3 reads TGCGCCAGCAGCTTCGGGCGGGGGGTGAACGAGCAGTACTTC. This translates into CASSFGRGVNEQYF.

The J gene is TRBJ2-5, the V gene TRBV7-2, with TRBD2 matching 13 bases. The CDR3 is 16 amino acids. V shed 5 bases and J 3 bases; nucleotides not matched to a gene: 6. Germline lookup yields CDR1 SGHTA and CDR2 FQGNSA. DNA for the CDR3: TGTGCCAGCAGCATACGGACTAGCGGGGGCAAAGAGACCCAGTACTTC. This gives the protein CASSIRTSGGKETQYF.

This clone was recorded a few times. The gene calls are TRBV7-2 and TRBJ1-5; TRBD1 might be the D (5 bases). Germline values: CDR1 SGHTA, CDR2 FQGNSA. The CDR3 is 14 residues long. Trimming took 4 bases from V and 3 from J, leaving 10 bases between them. The CDR3 DNA reads TGTGCCAGCAGCTGGGCAGGGACCAATCAGCCCCAGCATTTT. This encodes CASSWAGTNQPQHF.

V and J are TRBV19 and TRBJ2-1; D not certain. Deletions cut 5 bases from V and 0 bases from J, with 5 bases between. Germline CDR1 reads LNHDA; CDR2 reads SQIVND (reference sequence). The CDR3 contains 13 residues. This chain's CDR3 is CASSLSSYNEQFF. CDR3 coding DNA: TGTGCCAGTAGTCTTAGCTCCTACAATGAGCAGTTCTTC.

The chain joins TRBV7-6 to TRBJ2-2, with TRBD2 identical over 9 bases. The trim removed 1 base at V and 0 bases at J, leaving 3 bases unmatched. Per the germline V gene, CDR1 is SGHVS and CDR2 is FNYEAQ. The length of the CDR3 is 17 residues. CDR3 in amino acids: CASSLVVAGANTGELFF. In DNA, the CDR3 is TGTGCCAGCAGCTTAGTTGTAGCGGGGGCGAACACCGGGGAGCTGTTTTTT.

V usage is TRBV11-2 and J usage is TRBJ2-7; no definite D call. CDR3 size: 12 residues. CDR1 and CDR2 (germline): SGHAT, FQNNGV. Trimming shortened V by 5 bases and J by 6 bases, and 11 bases separated the two germline ends. The CDR3 spells CASSPSPSEQYF. The CDR3 DNA sequence: TGTGCCAGCAGCCCCTCCCCCTCCGAGCAGTACTTC.

This chain uses TRBV21-1 with TRBJ2-3. TRBV21-1 is flagged as a pseudogene. The CDR3 sequence is 14 residues long. The CDR3, as DNA: TGTGCCAGCAGCCCCCGAATTGCACCAGATACGCAGTATTTT. This gives the protein CASSPRIAPDTQYF.

The J gene is TRBJ2-3, the V gene TRBV5-1; D is uncertain. This CDR3 is built from 16 residues. V lost 0 bases, J lost 2 bases, and 13 bases lay in between. Germline V gene sequence: CDR1 SGHRS, CDR2 YFSETQ. CDR3 protein: CASSLGAVTPTDTQYF. In nucleotides, the CDR3 is TGCGCCAGCAGCTTGGGGGCCGTTACCCCCACAGATACGCAGTATTTT.

This clone was observed a handful of times. The chain couples TRBV28 to TRBJ2-1; 14 positions agree with TRBD2. Germline V lookup: CDR1 MDHEN, CDR2 SYDVKM. This CDR3 spans 16 amino acids. After removal of 6 bases from V and 9 bases from J, the junction contained 10 bases not matched to a gene. For the CDR3, the DNA is TGTGCCAGCAGGGCGGGACTAGCGGGAGAGGTCGGTGAGCAGTTCTTC. Translated, it gives CASRAGLAGEVGEQFF. The full variable domain, completed using reference TRBV28 and TRBJ2-1, is DVKVTQSSRYLVKRTGEKVFLECVQDMDHENMFWYRQDPGLGLRLIYFSYDVKMKEKGDIPEGYSVSREKKERFSLILESASTNQTSMYLCASRAGLAGEVGEQFFGPGTRLTVL.

The chain combines TRBV15 with TRBJ2-7, with TRBD1 as a possible D gene (6 bases). The length of the CDR3 is 15 residues. CDR1 LNHNV and CDR2 YYDKDF come from the germline V gene (reference sequence). V was cut by 1 base and J by 3 bases, with 13 bases left in between. Written as DNA, the CDR3 is TGTGCCACCAGCAGAGGGCCAGGGGCAGACTACGAGCAGTACTTC. This codes for CATSRGPGADYEQYF.

This clone has only a few counts. The chain has TRBV3-1 (or the pseudogene TRBV3-2) and TRBJ1-3, with no clear D. The germline V gene has CDR1 LGHDT and CDR2 YNNKEL (reference sequence). This CDR3 has 17 amino acids. V dropped 2 bases and J dropped 1 base, with 15 bases sitting between them. This CDR3 is CASSQRVLGPSGNTIYF. CDR3 nucleotide sequence: TGTGCCAGCAGCCAAAGGGTGCTGGGCCCTTCTGGAAACACCATATATTTT.

The chain has TRBV7-8 and TRBJ2-5; 7 bases are shared with TRBD1. CDR3 length: 14 amino acids. CDR1 and CDR2 (germline): SGHVS, FQNEAQ. The trim removed 3 bases at V and 2 bases at J, leaving 3 bases unmatched. The CDR3, as DNA: TGTGCCAGCAGCTTCCAGGGGGATCAAGAGACCCAGTACTTC. This gives the protein CASSFQGDQETQYF.

The gene calls are TRBV5-4 and TRBJ2-7; no clear D gene. The CDR3 extends over 14 amino acids. Per the germline V gene, CDR1 is SGHNT and CDR2 is YYREEE (reference sequence). With 0 bases removed from V and 2 bases from J, the gap between germline ends came to 9 bases. CDR3 in DNA: TGTGCCAGCAGCTTGGAAAGAAAACCCTACGAGCAGTACTTC. This encodes CASSLERKPYEQYF.

The sample holds a few counts of this clone. The V and J genes are TRBV28 and TRBJ2-7; 9 bases match TRBD1. Per germline, CDR1 MDHEN and CDR2 SYDVKM. CDR3 length equals 14 residues. The V gene end was trimmed by 6 bases and the J gene end by 5 bases; junction bases not matched to a gene: 8. The CDR3 sequence: CASRMPGQGNEQYF. The DNA for the CDR3 is TGTGCCAGCAGAATGCCGGGACAGGGAAACGAGCAGTACTTC.

The chain joins TRBV24-1 to TRBJ1-4; D gene unclear. Germline CDR1 and CDR2: KGHDR and SFDVKD. CDR3 size: 11 residues. V lost 3 bases to trimming and J lost 11 bases, with 6 bases between them. CDR3 loop: CATSDGRKLFF. DNA for the CDR3: TGTGCCACCAGTGATGGTCGTAAACTGTTTTTT.

This clone was seen a few times. The rearrangement links TRBV2 to TRBJ1-2, with D hard to call. Trimming shortened V by 1 base and J by 4 bases, and 10 bases separated the two germline ends. The germline V gene has CDR1 SNHLY and CDR2 FYNNEI. This CDR3 spans 14 amino acids. The CDR3 nucleotides read TGTGCCAGCAGTGAAGGTCCGGCATTCTATGGCTACACCTTC. This encodes CASSEGPAFYGYTF. Drawing the rest from reference TRBV2 and TRBJ1-2, the complete variable domain is EPEVTQTPSHQVTQMGQEVILRCVPISNHLYFYWYRQILGQKVEFLVSFYNNEISEKSEIFDDQFSVERPDGSNFTLKIRSTKLEDSAMYFCASSEGPAFYGYTFGSGTRLTVV.

V gene TRBV5-4 combines with J gene TRBJ2-5, with 8 bases identical to TRBD1. The trim removed 2 bases at V and 4 bases at J, leaving 4 bases unmatched. The CDR3 has 14 residues. Looked up from germline, CDR1 is SGHNT and CDR2 is YYREEE (reference sequence). For the CDR3, the DNA is TGTGCCAGCAGCTTACAGGGGGTCCTAGAGACCCAGTACTTC. This gives the protein CASSLQGVLETQYF.

The rearrangement links TRBV3-1 (or the pseudogene TRBV3-2) to TRBJ2-1; no definite D call. The CDR3 consists of 13 residues. CDR1 is LGHDT, CDR2 YNNKEL, per germline (reference sequence). The V and J ends lost 5 bases and 2 bases respectively, with 7 bases between them. CDR3 nucleotide sequence: TGTGCCAGCAGCTCGGATACCTACAATGAGCAGTTCTTC. It translates to CASSSDTYNEQFF.

This chain links TRBV7-6 with TRBJ2-1, with 7 bases that match TRBD2. Looked up from germline, CDR1 is SGHVS and CDR2 is FNYEAQ. V lost 3 bases, J lost 9 bases, and 11 bases stayed unmatched. This CDR3 contains 15 residues. CDR3 bases: TGTGCCAGCAGCTTGGGGCACTCATGGGGGGGTGAGCAGTTCTTC. It codes for CASSLGHSWGGEQFF.

V gene TRBV15 combines with J gene TRBJ2-6; D remains unclear. Germline lookup yields CDR1 LNHNV and CDR2 YYDKDF (reference sequence). The CDR3 is 17 residues long. The V and J ends lost 1 base and 2 bases respectively, with 12 bases between them. The CDR3 sequence is CATSRGGITAGANVLTF. The CDR3 coding sequence is TGTGCCACCAGCAGAGGAGGAATTACTGCTGGGGCCAACGTCCTGACTTTC.

The chain combines TRBV10-3 with TRBJ2-3; the D call may be TRBD1 or TRBD2 (5 bases each). V was shortened by 10 bases and J by 2 bases, with 13 bases between the two germline ends. CDR3 length: 13 residues. Germline lookup yields CDR1 ENHRY and CDR2 SYGVKD. The CDR3 sequence: CANRGAATDTQYF. DNA of the CDR3: TGTGCCAACCGAGGGGCAGCCACAGATACGCAGTATTTT.

This clone was picked up one time. The chain joins TRBV28 to TRBJ2-7, with D uncertain. Germline CDR1 and CDR2: MDHEN and SYDVKM. The CDR3 runs to 12 residues. Trimming stripped 2 bases from V and 5 bases from J, with 7 bases between. CDR3 amino acids: CASSLRVNEQYF. In DNA form, the CDR3 reads TGTGCCAGCAGTTTAAGAGTGAACGAGCAGTACTTC. Complete variable domain (other parts from reference TRBV28 and TRBJ2-7): DVKVTQSSRYLVKRTGEKVFLECVQDMDHENMFWYRQDPGLGLRLIYFSYDVKMKEKGDIPEGYSVSREKKERFSLILESASTNQTSMYLCASSLRVNEQYFGPGTRLTVT.

The chain combines TRBV11-3 with TRBJ2-2; 7 bases align to TRBD2. This CDR3 comprises 17 residues. V lost 3 bases to trimming and J lost 6 bases; unmatched junction nucleotides: 13. Germline CDR1 reads SGHNT; CDR2 reads YENEEA. In nucleotides, the CDR3 is TGTGCCAGCAGCTTTGTCGGCGGCAGCGGGAAGGCCGGGGAGCTGTTTTTT. The encoded protein is CASSFVGGSGKAGELFF.

This clone is large (0.1 to 1%) within its sample. Additional DNA sequences in this sample encode the identical CDR3. This chain links TRBV28 with TRBJ2-7; tentative D call: TRBD2 (6 bases). CDR1 and CDR2 (germline): MDHEN, SYDVKM. V lost 1 base and J lost 3, with 13 bases in between. The CDR3 contains 15 residues. CDR3 sequence reads: CASSLLGGDLYEQYF. The DNA for the CDR3 is TGTGCCAGCAGTTTATTAGGCGGGGACCTCTACGAGCAGTACTTC. The complete variable domain, with remaining parts taken from reference TRBV28 and TRBJ2-7, reads DVKVTQSSRYLVKRTGEKVFLECVQDMDHENMFWYRQDPGLGLRLIYFSYDVKMKEKGDIPEGYSVSREKKERFSLILESASTNQTSMYLCASSLLGGDLYEQYFGPGTRLTVT.